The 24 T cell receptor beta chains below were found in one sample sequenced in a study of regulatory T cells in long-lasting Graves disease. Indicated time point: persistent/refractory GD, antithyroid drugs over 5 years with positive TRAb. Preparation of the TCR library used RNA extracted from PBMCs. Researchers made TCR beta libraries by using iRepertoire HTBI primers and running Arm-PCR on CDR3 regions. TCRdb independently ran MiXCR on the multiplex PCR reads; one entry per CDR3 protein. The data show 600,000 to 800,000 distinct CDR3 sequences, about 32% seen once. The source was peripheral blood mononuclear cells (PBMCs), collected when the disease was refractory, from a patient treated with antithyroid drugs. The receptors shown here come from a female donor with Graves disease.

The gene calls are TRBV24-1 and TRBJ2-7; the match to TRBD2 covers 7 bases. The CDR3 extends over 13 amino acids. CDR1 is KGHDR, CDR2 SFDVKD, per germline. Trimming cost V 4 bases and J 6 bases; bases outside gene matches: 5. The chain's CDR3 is CATSDRSSGEQYF. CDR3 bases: TGTGCCACCAGTGACCGATCTAGCGGCGAGCAGTACTTC.

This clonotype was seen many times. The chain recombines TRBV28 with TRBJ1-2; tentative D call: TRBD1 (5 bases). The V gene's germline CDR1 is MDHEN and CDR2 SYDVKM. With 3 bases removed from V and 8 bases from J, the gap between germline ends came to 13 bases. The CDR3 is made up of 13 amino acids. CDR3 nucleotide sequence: TGTGCCAGCAGTTTCGACAGCTTTGGCGGCTACACCTTC. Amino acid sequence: CASSFDSFGGYTF.

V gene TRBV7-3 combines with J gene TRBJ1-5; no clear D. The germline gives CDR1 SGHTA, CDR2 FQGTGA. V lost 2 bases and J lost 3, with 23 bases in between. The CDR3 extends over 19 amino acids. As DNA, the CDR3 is TGTGCCAGCAGCTTAGCGAATCTAAGGTCTGGCGCTCCCAATCAGCCCCAGCATTTT. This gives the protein CASSLANLRSGAPNQPQHF.

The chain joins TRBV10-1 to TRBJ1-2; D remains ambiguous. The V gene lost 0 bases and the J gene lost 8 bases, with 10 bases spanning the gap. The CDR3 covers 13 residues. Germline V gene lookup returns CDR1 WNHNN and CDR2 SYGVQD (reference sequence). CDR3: CASSESSVGGYTF. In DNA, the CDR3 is TGCGCCAGCAGTGAGTCGAGCGTAGGCGGCTACACCTTC.

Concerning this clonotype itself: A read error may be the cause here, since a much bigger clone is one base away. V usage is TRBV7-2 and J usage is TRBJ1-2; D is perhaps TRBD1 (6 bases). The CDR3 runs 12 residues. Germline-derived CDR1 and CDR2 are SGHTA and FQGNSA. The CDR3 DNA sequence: TGTGCCAACAGCTTAGTACAGGGCGGCTACACCTTC. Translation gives CANSLVQGGYTF. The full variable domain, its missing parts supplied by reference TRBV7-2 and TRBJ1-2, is GAGVSQSPSNKVTEKGKDVELRCDPISGHTALYWYRQSLGQGLEFLIYFQGNSAPDKSGLPSDRFSAERTGGSVSTLTIQRTQQEDSAVYLCANSLVQGGYTFGSGTRLTVV.

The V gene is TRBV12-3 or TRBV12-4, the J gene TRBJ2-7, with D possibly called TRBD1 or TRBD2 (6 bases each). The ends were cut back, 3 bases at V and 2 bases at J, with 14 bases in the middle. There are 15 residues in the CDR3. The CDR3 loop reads CASSFKGGLPYEQYF. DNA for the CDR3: TGTGCCAGCAGTTTTAAGGGGGGTTTACCCTACGAGCAGTACTTC.

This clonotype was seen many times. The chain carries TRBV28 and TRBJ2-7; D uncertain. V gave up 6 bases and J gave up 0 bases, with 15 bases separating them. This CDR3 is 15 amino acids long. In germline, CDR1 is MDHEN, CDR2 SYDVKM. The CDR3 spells CASSPSSLLSYEQYF. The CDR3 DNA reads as TGTGCCAGCAGCCCCAGTTCCTTACTCTCCTACGAGCAGTACTTC.

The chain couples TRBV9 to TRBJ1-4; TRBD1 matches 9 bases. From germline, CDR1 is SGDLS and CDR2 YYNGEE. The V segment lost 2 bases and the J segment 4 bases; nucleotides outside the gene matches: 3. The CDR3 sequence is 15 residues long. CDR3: CASSVQTGGNEKLFF. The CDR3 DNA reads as TGTGCCAGCAGCGTGCAGACAGGGGGTAATGAAAAACTGTTTTTT.

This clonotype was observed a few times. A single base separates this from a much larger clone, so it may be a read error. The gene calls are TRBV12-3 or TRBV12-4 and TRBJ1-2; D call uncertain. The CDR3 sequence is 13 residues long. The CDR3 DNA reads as TGTGCCAGCAGCCGATTTAGGGTATATGGCCACACCTTC. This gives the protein CASSRFRVYGHTF.

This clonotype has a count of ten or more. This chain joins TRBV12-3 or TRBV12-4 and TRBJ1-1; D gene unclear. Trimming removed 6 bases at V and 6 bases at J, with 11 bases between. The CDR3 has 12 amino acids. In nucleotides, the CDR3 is TGTGCCAGCAGCTCTACCTCTCCTGAAGCTTTCTTT. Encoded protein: CASSSTSPEAFF.

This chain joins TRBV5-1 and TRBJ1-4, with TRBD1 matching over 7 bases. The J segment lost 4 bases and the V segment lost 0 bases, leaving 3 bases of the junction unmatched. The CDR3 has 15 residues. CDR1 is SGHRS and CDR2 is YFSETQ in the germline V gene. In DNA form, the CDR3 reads TGCGCCAGCAGCTTGGGGACAGGCCATAATGAAAAACTGTTTTTT. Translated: CASSLGTGHNEKLFF.

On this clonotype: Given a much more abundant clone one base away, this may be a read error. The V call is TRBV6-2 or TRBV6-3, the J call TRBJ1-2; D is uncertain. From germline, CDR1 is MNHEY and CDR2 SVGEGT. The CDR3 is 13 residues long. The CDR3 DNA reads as TGTGCCAGCAGTTACGACGGCCAAGGTGGCCACACCTTC. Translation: CASSYDGQGGHTF.

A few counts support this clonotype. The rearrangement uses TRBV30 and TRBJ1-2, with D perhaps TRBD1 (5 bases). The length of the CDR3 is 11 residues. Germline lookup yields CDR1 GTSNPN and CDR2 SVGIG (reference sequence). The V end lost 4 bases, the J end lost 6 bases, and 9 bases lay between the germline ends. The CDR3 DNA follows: TGTGCCTGGACAGGGCTTAATGGCTACACCTTC. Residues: CAWTGLNGYTF.

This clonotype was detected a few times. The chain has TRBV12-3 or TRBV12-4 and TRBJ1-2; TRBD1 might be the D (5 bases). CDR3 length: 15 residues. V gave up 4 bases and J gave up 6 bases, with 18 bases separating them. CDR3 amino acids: CASSSRQITMDGYTF. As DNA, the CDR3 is TGTGCCAGCAGTTCGCGACAGATAACTATGGATGGCTACACCTTC.

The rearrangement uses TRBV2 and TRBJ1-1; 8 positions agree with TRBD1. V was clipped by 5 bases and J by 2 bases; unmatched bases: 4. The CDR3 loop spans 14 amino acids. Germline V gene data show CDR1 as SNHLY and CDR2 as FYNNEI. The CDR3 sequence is CASSRDRTNTEAFF. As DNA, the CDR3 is TGTGCCAGCAGTCGGGACAGGACAAACACTGAAGCTTTCTTT.

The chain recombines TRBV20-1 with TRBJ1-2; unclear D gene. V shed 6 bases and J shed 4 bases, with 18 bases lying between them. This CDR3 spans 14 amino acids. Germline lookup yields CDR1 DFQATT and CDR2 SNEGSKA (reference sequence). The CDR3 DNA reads TGCAGTGCGGTTAACACTGTCGGCATCTATGGCTACACCTTC. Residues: CSAVNTVGIYGYTF.

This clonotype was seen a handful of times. The CDR3 DNA reads TGCAGTGCTAGCCGAGGAAACTGGAACACTGAAGCTTTCTTT. Its protein product is CSASRGNWNTEAFF. The rearrangement links TRBV20-1 to TRBJ1-1; no reliable D call. Germline CDR1 is DFQATT and CDR2 is SNEGSKA (reference sequence). Deletions cut 3 bases from V and 1 base from J, with 12 bases between. This CDR3 has 14 amino acids.

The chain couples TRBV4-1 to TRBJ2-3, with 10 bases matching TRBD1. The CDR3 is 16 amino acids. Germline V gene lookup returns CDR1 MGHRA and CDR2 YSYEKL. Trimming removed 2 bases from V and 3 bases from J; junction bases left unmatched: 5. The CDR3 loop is CASSQLPGQGTDTQYF. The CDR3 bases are TGCGCCAGCAGCCAACTGCCGGGACAGGGGACAGATACGCAGTATTTT.

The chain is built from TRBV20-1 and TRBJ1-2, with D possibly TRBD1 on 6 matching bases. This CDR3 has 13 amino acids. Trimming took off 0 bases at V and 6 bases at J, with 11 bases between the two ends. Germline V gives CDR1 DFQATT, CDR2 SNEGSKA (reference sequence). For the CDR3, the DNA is TGCAGTGCTAGAGATCCAGGGGCCCATGGCTACACCTTC. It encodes CSARDPGAHGYTF.

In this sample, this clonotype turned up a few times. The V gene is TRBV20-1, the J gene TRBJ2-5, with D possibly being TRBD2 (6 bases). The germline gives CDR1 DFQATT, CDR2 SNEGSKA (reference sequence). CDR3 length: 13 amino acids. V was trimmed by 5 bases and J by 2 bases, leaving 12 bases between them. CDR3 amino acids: CSALGGDQETQYF. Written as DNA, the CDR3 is TGCAGTGCTCTCGGCGGGGATCAAGAGACCCAGTACTTC.

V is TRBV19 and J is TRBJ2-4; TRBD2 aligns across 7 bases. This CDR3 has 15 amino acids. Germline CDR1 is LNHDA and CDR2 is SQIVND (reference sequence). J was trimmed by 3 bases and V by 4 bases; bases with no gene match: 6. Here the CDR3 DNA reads TGTGCCAGTAGTACTTTGGGGGGGGTCAAAAACATTCAGTACTTC. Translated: CASSTLGGVKNIQYF.

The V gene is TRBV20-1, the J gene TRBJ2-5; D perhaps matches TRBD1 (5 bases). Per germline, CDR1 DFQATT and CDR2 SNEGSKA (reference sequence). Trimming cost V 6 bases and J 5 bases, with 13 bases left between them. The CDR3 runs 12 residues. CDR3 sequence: CSASWGIETQYF. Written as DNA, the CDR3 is TGCAGTGCGAGCTGGGGCATTGAGACCCAGTACTTC.

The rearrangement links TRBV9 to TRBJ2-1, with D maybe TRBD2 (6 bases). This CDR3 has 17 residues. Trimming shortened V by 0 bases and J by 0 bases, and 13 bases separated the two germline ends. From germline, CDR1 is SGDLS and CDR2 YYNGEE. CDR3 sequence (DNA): TGTGCCAGCAGCGTAGGGGCTAGCGTTAGCTCCTACAATGAGCAGTTCTTC. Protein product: CASSVGASVSSYNEQFF.

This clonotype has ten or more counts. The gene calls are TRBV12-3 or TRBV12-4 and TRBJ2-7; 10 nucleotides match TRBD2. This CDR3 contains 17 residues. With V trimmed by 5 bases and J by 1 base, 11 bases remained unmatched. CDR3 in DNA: TGTGCCAGCAGTGTAGAGACCGGGACTAGCGTTTCCTACGAGCAGTACTTC. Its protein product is CASSVETGTSVSYEQYF.